These 19 T cell receptor beta chains share one sample of origin, sequenced in a study of cytomegalovirus exposure and HLA in healthy donors (TCRdb year 2017). To prepare the library, the immunoSEQ multiplex PCR assay was applied. A mixture of 60 forward primers for TCR Vbeta segments and 13 reverse primers for TCR Jbeta segments was used in the multiplex PCR. TCRdb re-hosts the immuneACCESS table, in-frame sequences only. Its copies lack some clones; in the studies checked, an unresolved V gene accounts for under half of them, and the cause for the rest is not known. In this sample the table shows fewer than 150,000 clones, about 79% of which occur a single time. The ten top clones hold roughly 2.8% of the sample. The specimen was PBMCs. The receptors were gathered from a male donor in good health and CMV-seronegative.

This clone has more than one count but fewer than ten. This rearrangement joins TRBV4-3 to TRBJ1-2, with D possibly being TRBD1 (5 bases). From germline, CDR1 is LGHNA and CDR2 YSLEER. With 0 bases removed from V and 3 bases from J, the gap between germline ends came to 8 bases. The CDR3 totals 14 residues. CDR3 sequence reads: CASSQEGGDYGYTF. The CDR3 coding sequence is TGCGCCAGCAGCCAAGAGGGAGGGGACTATGGCTACACCTTC.

Points on this clone: The junction departs from the called germline gene at one end, perhaps through a read error. The gene calls are TRBV6-5 and TRBJ1-1; no definite D call. The CDR3 loop spans 11 amino acids. Looked up from germline, CDR1 is MNHEY and CDR2 is SVGAGI. The CDR3 here is CVSRLNTEAFF. The CDR3 DNA reads as TGCGTCTCTCGGTTGAACACTGAAGCTTTCTTT.

The chain uses TRBV6-6 and TRBJ2-7, with TRBD2 identical over 9 bases. CDR1 and CDR2 (germline): MNHNY, SVGAGI (reference sequence). The CDR3 covers 15 residues. The V gene end was trimmed by 6 bases and the J gene end by 1 base; junction bases not matched to a gene: 7. CDR3: CASRISGSPSYEQYF. The CDR3 nucleotides are TGTGCCAGCAGGATTAGCGGGAGTCCATCCTACGAGCAGTACTTC.

The chain couples TRBV11-2 to TRBJ1-2; 11 positions match TRBD1. V shed 6 bases, J shed 4 bases, and the junction held 16 bases outside the gene matches. The germline CDR1 and CDR2 sequences are SGHAT and FQNNGV. This CDR3 has 18 amino acids. CDR3 nucleotides: TGTGCCAGCAGTCCAACGGACAGGGGGCTGTTATCGGGCTATGGCTACACCTTC. Protein: CASSPTDRGLLSGYGYTF.

The V call is TRBV5-6, the J call TRBJ1-2; 7 bases are shared with TRBD1. Germline values: CDR1 SGHDT, CDR2 YYEEEE. The V and J ends lost 4 bases and 4 bases, in that order; junction bases with no gene match: 7. This CDR3 spans 14 amino acids. CDR3 sequence reads: CASSPDRNSYGYTF. In DNA form, the CDR3 reads TGTGCCAGCAGCCCGGACAGGAACAGCTATGGCTACACCTTC. The full variable domain, in which reference TRBV5-6 and TRBJ1-2 provide the parts outside the CDR3, is DAGVTQSPTHLIKTRGQQVTLRCSPKSGHDTVSWYQQALGQGPQFIFQYYEEEERQRGNFPDRFSGHQFPNYSSELNVNALLLGDSALYLCASSPDRNSYGYTFGSGTRLTVV.

Worth noting for this clone: This CDR3 is also generated by other DNA sequences in the sample. CDR3 in amino acids: CASSVGTSGSYEQYF. CDR3 nucleotide sequence: TGTGCCAGCAGCGTCGGGACTAGCGGGAGCTACGAGCAGTACTTC. The chain has TRBV9 and TRBJ2-7; TRBD2 agrees at 14 bases. Germline CDR1 is SGDLS and CDR2 is YYNGEE. With V trimmed by 2 bases and J by 3 bases, 1 base remained unmatched. The CDR3 covers 15 residues.

The J gene is TRBJ2-5, the V gene TRBV5-4, with TRBD2 matching over 8 bases. Trimming at V came to 0 bases and at J to 4 bases, leaving 8 bases not matched to a gene. The V gene's germline CDR1 is SGHNT and CDR2 YYREEE (reference sequence). The CDR3 sequence is 16 residues long. The CDR3 DNA is TGTGCCAGCAGCTTGGATCCGGGGGGGGCCCCAGAGACCCAGTACTTC. It specifies CASSLDPGGAPETQYF.

This chain uses TRBV4-3 with TRBJ1-1; a possible D gene is TRBD1 (5 bases). From germline, CDR1 is LGHNA and CDR2 YSLEER. The CDR3 runs to 15 residues. Trimming cost V 0 bases and J 4 bases, with 12 bases left between them. CDR3 sequence reads: CASSQDGEGITEAFF. As DNA, the CDR3 is TGCGCCAGCAGCCAAGATGGGGAGGGGATCACTGAAGCTTTCTTT.

This chain joins TRBV5-6 and TRBJ2-3; a possible D gene is TRBD2 (6 bases). Germline loops: CDR1 SGHDT, CDR2 YYEEEE. Trimming stripped 0 bases from V and 5 bases from J, with 16 bases between. The CDR3 runs to 16 residues. CDR3 protein: CASSLGSGLPRDTQYF. CDR3 coding DNA: TGTGCCAGCAGCTTGGGTTCGGGACTCCCAAGAGATACGCAGTATTTT.

This clone came up a few times. The rearrangement joins TRBV5-1 to TRBJ1-1; TRBD1 is a possible D gene (5 bases). Germline-derived CDR1 and CDR2 are SGHRS and YFSETQ. The CDR3 loop spans 15 amino acids. V lost 6 bases, J lost 0 bases, and 15 bases lay in between. The CDR3 nucleotides read TGCGCCAGCACCCCCTCGAGACAGCTGAACACTGAAGCTTTCTTT. Translation: CASTPSRQLNTEAFF.

In this sample, this clone turned up a few times. The V call is TRBV7-6, the J call TRBJ2-5; no clear D gene. V lost 1 base and J lost 5, with 14 bases in between. The CDR3 length is 15 residues. Per the germline V gene, CDR1 is SGHVS and CDR2 is FNYEAQ. CDR3 sequence reads: CASSLGALIRETQYF. Written as DNA, the CDR3 is TGTGCCAGCAGCTTAGGGGCCCTGATAAGGGAGACCCAGTACTTC.

The chain employs TRBV19 and TRBJ1-1; 9 bases map to TRBD1. Germline lookup yields CDR1 LNHDA and CDR2 SQIVND (reference sequence). J gave up 6 bases and V 6 bases, and 5 bases lay outside the gene matches. This CDR3 is built from 13 residues. The CDR3, as DNA: TGTGCCAGTAGGGGTGACAGGGGGGCTGAAGCTTTCTTT. Translation gives CASRGDRGAEAFF. The full variable domain, completed using reference TRBV19 and TRBJ1-1, is DGGITQSPKYLFRKEGQNVTLSCEQNLNHDAMYWYRQDPGQGLRLIYYSQIVNDFQKGDIAEGYSVSREKKESFPLTVTSAQKNPTAFYLCASRGDRGAEAFFGQGTRLTVV.

The J gene is TRBJ2-1, the V gene TRBV4-2; the match to TRBD2 covers 8 bases. From germline, CDR1 is LGHNA and CDR2 YNFKEQ. The CDR3 sequence is 16 residues long. J lost 7 bases, V lost 0 bases, and 8 bases had no gene match. The CDR3: CASSQDPSQRGNEQFF. CDR3 coding DNA: TGTGCCAGCAGCCAAGATCCTTCCCAGCGGGGGAATGAGCAGTTCTTC.

V gene TRBV10-3 combines with J gene TRBJ2-5; TRBD2 matches at 7 bases. The CDR3 covers 15 residues. V dropped 4 bases and J dropped 2; count of bases not matched to a gene: 7. Germline values: CDR1 ENHRY, CDR2 SYGVKD. The CDR3 DNA reads as TGTGCCATCAGTGGAATTAGCGGGCCTCAAGAGACCCAGTACTTC. Translation: CAISGISGPQETQYF.

The chain is built from TRBV2 and TRBJ2-3; D might be TRBD2 (6 bases). This CDR3 is 13 amino acids long. V lost 8 bases, J lost 4 bases, and 13 bases lay in between. Looked up from germline, CDR1 is SNHLY and CDR2 is FYNNEI. CDR3 in DNA: TGTGCCAGCGGGGGGTCTAGGGCAGATACGCAGTATTTT. Its translation is CASGGSRADTQYF.

The V and J genes are TRBV6-5 and TRBJ1-1; D unclear. In germline, CDR1 is MNHEY, CDR2 SVGAGI. V was trimmed by 0 bases and J by 8 bases, leaving 13 bases between them. This CDR3 comprises 14 residues. The CDR3 reads CASSYSIPTTEAFF. The CDR3, as DNA: TGTGCCAGCAGTTACTCGATCCCCACAACCGAAGCTTTCTTT.

The rearrangement joins TRBV19 to TRBJ1-3, with D possibly matching TRBD1 (6 bases). The CDR3 totals 16 residues. The germline V gene has CDR1 LNHDA and CDR2 SQIVND (reference sequence). The V and J ends lost 6 bases and 0 bases respectively, with 15 bases between them. The CDR3 bases are TGTGCCAGTAGGTCGGGCAGGGGAAACTCTGGAAACACCATATATTTT. It is translated as CASRSGRGNSGNTIYF.

The chain employs TRBV5-1 and TRBJ1-1; 11 bases map to TRBD1. Germline trimming cut 2 bases from V and 1 base from J; bases unmatched to any gene: 1. Germline V gene sequence: CDR1 SGHRS, CDR2 YFSETQ. This CDR3 comprises 15 residues. This chain's CDR3 is CASSFGTGGNTEAFF. Here the CDR3 DNA reads TGCGCCAGCAGCTTCGGGACAGGGGGGAACACTGAAGCTTTCTTT.

The chain is built from TRBV29-1 and TRBJ1-1; D is ambiguous. V gave up 2 bases and J gave up 1 base, with 5 bases separating them. Looked up from germline, CDR1 is SQVTM and CDR2 is ANQGSEA. There are 12 residues in the CDR3. This CDR3 reads CSVETANTEAFF. In DNA form, the CDR3 reads TGCAGCGTTGAAACAGCGAACACTGAAGCTTTCTTT. The whole variable domain, filled in from reference TRBV29-1 and TRBJ1-1, reads SAVISQKPSRDICQRGTSLTIQCQVDSQVTMMFWYRQQPGQSLTLIATANQGSEATYESGFVIDKFPISRPNLTFSTLTVSNMSPEDSSIYLCSVETANTEAFFGQGTRLTVV.